The 3 T cell receptor beta chains below were found in one sample sequenced in a study of blood T cell repertoires in COVID-19. The data were produced by immunoSEQ multiplex PCR, yet TCRdb's version contains in-frame clones alone and is incomplete. The sample carries approximately 32,000 clones, 80% to 90% recorded once. Specimen: peripheral blood. All receptors derive from a man in his 60s with active COVID-19.

The J gene is TRBJ1-6, the V gene TRBV6-5, with D tentatively TRBD1 (6 bases). V was clipped by 2 bases and J by 4 bases, with 12 bases between them. CDR1 is MNHEY, CDR2 SVGAGI, per germline. The CDR3 totals 16 residues. The CDR3 nucleotides read TGTGCCAGCAGTTACAATGGACAGTATTATAATTCACCCCTCCACTTT. Its protein is CASSYNGQYYNSPLHF.

In DNA, the CDR3 is TGTGCCAGCCGCTCTTCTATGGAGTTAACAGATACGCAGTATTTT. It translates to CASRSSMELTDTQYF. The V call is TRBV7-9, the J call TRBJ2-3; D not resolved. With 8 bases removed from V and 3 bases from J, the gap between germline ends came to 18 bases. The V gene's germline CDR1 is SEHNR and CDR2 FQNEAQ (reference sequence). The CDR3 spans 15 residues.

The CDR3 coding sequence is TGTGCCAGCAGCTTCAGCTCCTACGAGCAGTACTTC. Protein: CASSFSSYEQYF. This rearrangement joins TRBV11-2 to TRBJ2-7; D ambiguous. CDR1 and CDR2 from the germline V gene are SGHAT and FQNNGV. The V end was cut by 3 bases, the J end by 0 bases, with 3 bases between. The CDR3 is 12 residues long.